This T cell receptor beta chain was recorded in a study of identical twins. From the 5' RACE reads, TCRdb called clonotypes with MiXCR, one entry per CDR3 protein. Found here are about 900,000 distinct CDR3 sequences, roughly an eighth of them singletons; the top ten hold roughly 1.5%. Germline CDR1 reads SQVTM; CDR2 reads ANQGSEA. Trimming pared 1 base from V and 7 bases from J, leaving 4 bases between. The CDR3 sequence is 11 residues long. Study-wide results and limits: Some out-of-frame alpha sequences were shared by twins, and these showed excess low generation probability. There were fewer insertions in abundant cord blood beta clonotypes, but memory repertoires showed no such pattern. Twin pairs had excess sharing that was weaker in beta out-of-frame sequences.

This clonotype has a handful of counts. The antigen is undetermined. This sample was shared with a second study, whose subject was yellow fever vaccine responses in identical twins. That publication notes: Reportedly, the T cell response mounted by twins to vaccine seemed partly convergent, partly personalized.

The chain links TRBV29-1 to TRBJ2-2; no firm D call. The sample was PBMCs. This receptor was taken from a woman aged 18-29 years in good health. CDR3 sequence reads: CSVEGVGELFF. CDR3 sequence (DNA): TGCAGCGTTGAAGGGGTCGGGGAGCTGTTTTTT.